This TCR beta chain comes out of a study of blood T cell repertoires in COVID-19. Study context: The United States, Italy and Spain were the sources of the acute and convalescent COVID-19 samples.

Germline lookup yields CDR1 MRHNA and CDR2 SNTAGT. Trimming left V 6 bases short and J 7 bases short, with 15 bases between. The CDR3 contains 14 residues. In the study's own analysis: It was from reference gene primer amplification that nucleated cell counts were estimated. Assay: immunoSEQ multiplex PCR; the TCRdb copy retains only in-frame clones and omits some. That table furnishes V, J and clone size, whereas the DNA furnished D and trimming. Among approximately 450,000 clones listed, approximately 90% were seen once. Sequencing was done on a sample of peripheral blood. This sequence joins TRBV6-4 and TRBJ2-2, with a weak D call TRBD1 (6 bases). The clonotype originates from a woman in her 30s with acute or convalescent COVID-19. This CDR3 reads CASRFEGGNGELFF. DNA for the CDR3: TGTGCCAGCAGATTCGAAGGGGGTAACGGGGAGCTGTTTTTT.